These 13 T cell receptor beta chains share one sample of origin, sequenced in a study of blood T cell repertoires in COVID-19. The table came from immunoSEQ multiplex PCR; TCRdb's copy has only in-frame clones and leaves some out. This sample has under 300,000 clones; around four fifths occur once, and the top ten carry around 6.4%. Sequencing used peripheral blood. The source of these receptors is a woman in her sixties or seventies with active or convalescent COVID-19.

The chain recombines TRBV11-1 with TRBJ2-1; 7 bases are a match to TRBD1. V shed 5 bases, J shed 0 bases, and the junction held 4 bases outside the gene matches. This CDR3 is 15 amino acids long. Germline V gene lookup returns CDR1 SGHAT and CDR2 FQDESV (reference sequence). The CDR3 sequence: CASSPRTGSYNEQFF. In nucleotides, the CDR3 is TGTGCCAGCAGCCCGAGGACAGGCTCCTACAATGAGCAGTTCTTC.

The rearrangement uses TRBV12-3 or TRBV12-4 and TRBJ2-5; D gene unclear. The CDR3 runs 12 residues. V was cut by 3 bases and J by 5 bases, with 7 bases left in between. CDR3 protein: CASSFMGETQYF. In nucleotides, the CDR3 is TGTGCCAGCAGTTTCATGGGCGAGACCCAGTACTTC.

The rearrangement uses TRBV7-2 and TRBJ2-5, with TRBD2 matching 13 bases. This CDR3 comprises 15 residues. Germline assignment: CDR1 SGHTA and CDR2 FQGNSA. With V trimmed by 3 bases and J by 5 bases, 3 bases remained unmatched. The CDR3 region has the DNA TGTGCCAGCAGCTTGGGACTAGCGGGATACGAGACCCAGTACTTC. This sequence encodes CASSLGLAGYETQYF.

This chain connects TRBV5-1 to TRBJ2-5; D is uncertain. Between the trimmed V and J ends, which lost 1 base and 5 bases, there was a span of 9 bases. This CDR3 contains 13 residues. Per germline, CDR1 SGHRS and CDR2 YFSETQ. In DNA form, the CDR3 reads TGCGCCAGCAGCTTGAAACCTCGGGAGACCCAGTACTTC. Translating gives CASSLKPRETQYF. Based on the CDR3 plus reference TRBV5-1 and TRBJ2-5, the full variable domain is KAGVTQTPRYLIKTRGQQVTLSCSPISGHRSVSWYQQTPGQGLQFLFEYFSETQRNKGNFPGRFSGRQFSNSRSEMNVSTLELGDSALYLCASSLKPRETQYFGPGTRLLVL.

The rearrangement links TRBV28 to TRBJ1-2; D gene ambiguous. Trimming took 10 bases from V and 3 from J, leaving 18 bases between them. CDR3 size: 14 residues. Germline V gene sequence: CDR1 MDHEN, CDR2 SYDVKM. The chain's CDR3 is CATQFAGRDYGYTF. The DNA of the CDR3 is TGTGCCACCCAGTTTGCCGGGAGGGACTATGGCTACACCTTC.

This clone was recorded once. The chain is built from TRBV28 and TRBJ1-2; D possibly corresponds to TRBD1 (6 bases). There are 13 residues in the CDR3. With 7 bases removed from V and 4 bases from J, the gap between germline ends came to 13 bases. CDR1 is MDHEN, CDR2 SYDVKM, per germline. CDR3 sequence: CASNQGPSYGYTF. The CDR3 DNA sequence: TGTGCCAGCAATCAGGGGCCGTCCTATGGCTACACCTTC.

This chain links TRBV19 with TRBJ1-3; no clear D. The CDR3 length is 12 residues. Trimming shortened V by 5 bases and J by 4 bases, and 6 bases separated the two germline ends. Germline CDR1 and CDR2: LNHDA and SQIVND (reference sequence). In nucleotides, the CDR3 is TGTGCCAGTAGTTCAGTCGGAAACACCATATATTTT. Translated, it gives CASSSVGNTIYF.

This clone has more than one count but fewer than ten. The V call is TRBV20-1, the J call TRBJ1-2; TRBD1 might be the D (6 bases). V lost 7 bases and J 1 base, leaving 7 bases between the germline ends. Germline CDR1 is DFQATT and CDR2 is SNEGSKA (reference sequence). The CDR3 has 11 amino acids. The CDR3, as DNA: TGCAGTGGGACAGATAACTATGGCTACACCTTC. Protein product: CSGTDNYGYTF.

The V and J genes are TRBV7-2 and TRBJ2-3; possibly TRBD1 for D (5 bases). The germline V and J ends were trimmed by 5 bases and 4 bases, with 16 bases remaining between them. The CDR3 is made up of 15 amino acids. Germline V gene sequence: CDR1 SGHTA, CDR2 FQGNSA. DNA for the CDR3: TGTGCCAGCAGCCTCCAGGGCTTTCGCGCAGATACGCAGTATTTT. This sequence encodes CASSLQGFRADTQYF. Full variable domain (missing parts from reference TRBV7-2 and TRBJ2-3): GAGVSQSPSNKVTEKGKDVELRCDPISGHTALYWYRQSLGQGLEFLIYFQGNSAPDKSGLPSDRFSAERTGGSVSTLTIQRTQQEDSAVYLCASSLQGFRADTQYFGPGTRLTVL.

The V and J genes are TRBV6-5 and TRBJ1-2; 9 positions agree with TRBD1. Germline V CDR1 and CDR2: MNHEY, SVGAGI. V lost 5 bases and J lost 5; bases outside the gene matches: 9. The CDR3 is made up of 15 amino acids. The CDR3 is CASSSPGQGSYGYTF. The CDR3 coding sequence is TGTGCCAGCAGTAGCCCGGGACAGGGAAGTTATGGCTACACCTTC.

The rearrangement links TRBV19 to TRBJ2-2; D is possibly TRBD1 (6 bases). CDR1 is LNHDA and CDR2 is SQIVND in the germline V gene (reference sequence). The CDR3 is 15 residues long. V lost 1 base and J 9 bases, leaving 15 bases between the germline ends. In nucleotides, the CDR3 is TGTGCCAGTAGTATAGTTGGGGGCTCGACCCGGGAGCTGTTTTTT. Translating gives CASSIVGGSTRELFF.

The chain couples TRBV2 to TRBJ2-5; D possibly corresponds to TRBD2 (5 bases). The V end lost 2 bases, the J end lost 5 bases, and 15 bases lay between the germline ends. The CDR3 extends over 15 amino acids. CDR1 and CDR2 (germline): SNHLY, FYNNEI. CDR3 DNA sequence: TGTGCCAGCAGTGAATTCCGCCTAGCCGCGGAGACCCAGTACTTC. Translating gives CASSEFRLAAETQYF.

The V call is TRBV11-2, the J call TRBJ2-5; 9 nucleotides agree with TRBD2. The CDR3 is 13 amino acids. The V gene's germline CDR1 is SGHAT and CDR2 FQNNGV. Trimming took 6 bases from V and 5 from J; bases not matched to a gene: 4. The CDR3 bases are TGTGCCAGCAGGCTAGCGGGGCAGGAGACCCAGTACTTC. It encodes CASRLAGQETQYF.